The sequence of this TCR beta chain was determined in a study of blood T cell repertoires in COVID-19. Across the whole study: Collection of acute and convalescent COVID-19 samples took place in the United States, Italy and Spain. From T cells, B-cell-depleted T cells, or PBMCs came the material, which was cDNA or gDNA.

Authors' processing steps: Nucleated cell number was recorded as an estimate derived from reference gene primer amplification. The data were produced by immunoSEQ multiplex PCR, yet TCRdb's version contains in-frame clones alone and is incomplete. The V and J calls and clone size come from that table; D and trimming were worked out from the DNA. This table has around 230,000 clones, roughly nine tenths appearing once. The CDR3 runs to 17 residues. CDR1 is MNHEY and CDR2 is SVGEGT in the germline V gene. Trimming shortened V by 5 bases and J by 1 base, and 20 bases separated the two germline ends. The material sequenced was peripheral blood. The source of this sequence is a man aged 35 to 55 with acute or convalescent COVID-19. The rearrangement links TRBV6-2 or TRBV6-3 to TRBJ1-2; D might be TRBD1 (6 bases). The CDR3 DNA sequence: TGTGCCAGCAGTGACATTCCTCCGGGACACTATAACTATGGCTACACCTTC. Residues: CASSDIPPGHYNYGYTF.